The entry below gives a single T cell receptor (beta chain) sequence along with its context. This entry belongs to a study of blood T cell repertoires in COVID-19. The wider study: Italy, Spain and the United States were the sources of the convalescent and acute COVID-19 samples. The cDNA or gDNA used as material had been derived from T cells, B-cell-depleted T cells, or PBMCs.

Authors' analysis steps: Reference gene primer amplification gave nucleated cell count estimates. The protocol was immunoSEQ multiplex PCR, while the TCRdb copy is restricted to in-frame clones and leaves out a portion. The DNA gave D and trimming, while V, J and clone size come from that table. The sample contains about 97,000 clones, just under 90% of which appear only once. The CDR3 has 14 residues. Germline CDR1 SGHNT, CDR2 YYREEE (reference sequence). The V segment lost 6 bases and the J segment 5 bases; nucleotides outside the gene matches: 6. V and J are TRBV5-4 and TRBJ2-2, with 8 bases that match TRBD2. Sequencing was done on a sample of peripheral blood. The TCR originated in a human donor in a cohort sampled during active COVID-19. In DNA, the CDR3 is TGTGCCAGCAACAGTCCTAGCGGGACCGGGGAGCTGTTTTTT. Translation: CASNSPSGTGELFF.